This T cell receptor beta chain was identified during a study of technical replicates of blood from a handful of donors (dated by TCRdb to about 2017). Compared with germline, V lacks 4 bases and J lacks 4 bases; bases without a gene match: 0. From cysteine to phenylalanine, the CDR3 is 14 amino acids long. Only CDR3 DNA remains: 42 bases, in frame from the first base. CDR1 and CDR2 are read off the germline V gene as ENHRY and SYGVKD. As to this clone: The specificity of this receptor is unknown. No base quality values were provided; no much bigger clone lies one nucleotide off.

Libraries were made using the immunoSEQ multiplex PCR assay. Held by TCRdb, this immuneACCESS table contains in-frame sequences only and omits some clones. Under half of the omission traces to an unresolved V gene where checked; the cause of the rest is unknown. The sample yields about 70,000 clones; roughly nine tenths were counted once. Of the sample, about 0.38% falls within the top ten clones. The sequenced material came from T cells isolated from PBMCs. The chain joins TRBV10-3 to TRBJ1-3, with 11 junctional bases fitting TRBD1. This clonotype was obtained from a human donor in good health. The nucleotide sequence reads TGTGCCATCAGTGGGACAGGGGGCGGAAACACCATATATTTT. It codes for CAISGTGGGNTIYF.